A single T cell receptor beta chain is shown here with its context. The data belong to a study of blood T cell repertoires in COVID-19. Across the whole study: The samples span acute and convalescent COVID-19 from the United States, Italy and Spain. PBMCs, B-cell-depleted T cells, or T cells were the source of the cDNA or gDNA that made up the material.

Germline lookup yields CDR1 KGHDR and CDR2 SFDVKD. The CDR3 sequence is 17 residues long. With 1 base clipped from V and 7 bases from J, the junction kept 11 bases outside the gene matches. Here immunoSEQ multiplex PCR was the method, and the copy in TCRdb shows in-frame clones only, minus some. The table lists 55,000 to 65,000 clones, 70% to 90% of them singletons. V is TRBV24-1 and J is TRBJ2-1; 8 bases line up with TRBD2. The TCR sequence derives from a man aged 55 to 70 with active or convalescent COVID-19. Specimen: peripheral blood. This CDR3 reads CATSDFGGGPQRNEQFF. The CDR3 DNA follows: TGTGCCACCAGTGATTTTGGCGGGGGGCCCCAAAGAAATGAGCAGTTCTTC.